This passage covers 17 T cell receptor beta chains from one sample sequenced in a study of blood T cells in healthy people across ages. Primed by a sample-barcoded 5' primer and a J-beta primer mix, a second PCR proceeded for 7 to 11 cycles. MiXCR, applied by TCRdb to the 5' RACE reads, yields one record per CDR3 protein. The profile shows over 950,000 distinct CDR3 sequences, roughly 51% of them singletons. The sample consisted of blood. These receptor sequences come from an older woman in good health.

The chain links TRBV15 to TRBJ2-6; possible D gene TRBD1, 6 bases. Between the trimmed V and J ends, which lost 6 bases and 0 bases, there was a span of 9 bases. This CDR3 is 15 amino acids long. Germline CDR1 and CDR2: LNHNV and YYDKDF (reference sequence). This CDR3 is CATSKGGSGANVLTF. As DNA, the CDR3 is TGTGCCACCAGTAAAGGGGGCTCTGGGGCCAACGTCCTGACTTTC.

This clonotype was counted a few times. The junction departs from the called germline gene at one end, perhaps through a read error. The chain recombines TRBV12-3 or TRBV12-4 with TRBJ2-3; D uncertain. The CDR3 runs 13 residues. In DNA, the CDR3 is TGTGCCAGCAGTGTAGCCCTAGGGGATACGCAGTATTTT. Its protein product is CASSVALGDTQYF.

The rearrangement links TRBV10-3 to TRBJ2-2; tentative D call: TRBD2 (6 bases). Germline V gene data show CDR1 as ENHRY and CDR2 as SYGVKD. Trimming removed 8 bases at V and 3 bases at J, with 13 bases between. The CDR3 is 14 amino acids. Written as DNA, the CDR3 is TGTGCCATCTACTCCGGGGGAGACACCGGGGAGCTGTTTTTT. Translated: CAIYSGGDTGELFF.

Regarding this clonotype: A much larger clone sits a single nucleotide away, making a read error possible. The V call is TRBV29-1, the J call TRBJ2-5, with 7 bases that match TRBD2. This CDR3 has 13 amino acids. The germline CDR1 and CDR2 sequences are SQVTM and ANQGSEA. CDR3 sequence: CSAHPGGEEIQYF. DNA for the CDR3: TGCAGCGCCCATCCGGGAGGCGAAGAGATCCAGTACTTC.

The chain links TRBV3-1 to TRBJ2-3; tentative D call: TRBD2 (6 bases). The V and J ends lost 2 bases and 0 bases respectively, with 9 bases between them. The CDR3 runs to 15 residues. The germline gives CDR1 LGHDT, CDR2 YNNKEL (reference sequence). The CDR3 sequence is CASSQLARSTDTQYF. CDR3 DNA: TGTGCCAGCAGCCAACTAGCGCGCAGCACAGATACGCAGTATTTT.

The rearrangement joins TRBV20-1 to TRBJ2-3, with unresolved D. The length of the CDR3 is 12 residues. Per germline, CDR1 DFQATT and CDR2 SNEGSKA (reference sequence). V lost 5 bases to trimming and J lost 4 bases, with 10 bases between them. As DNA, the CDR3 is TGCAGTGCTGACCGACGGGCAGATACGCAGTATTTT. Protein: CSADRRADTQYF.

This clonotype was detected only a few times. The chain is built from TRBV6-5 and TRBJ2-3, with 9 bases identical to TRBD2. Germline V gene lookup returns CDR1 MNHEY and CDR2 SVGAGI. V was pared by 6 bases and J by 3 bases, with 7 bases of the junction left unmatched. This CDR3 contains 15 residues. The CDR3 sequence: CASSRRSGRTDTQYF. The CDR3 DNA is TGTGCCAGCAGCAGACGTAGCGGGAGAACAGATACGCAGTATTTT.

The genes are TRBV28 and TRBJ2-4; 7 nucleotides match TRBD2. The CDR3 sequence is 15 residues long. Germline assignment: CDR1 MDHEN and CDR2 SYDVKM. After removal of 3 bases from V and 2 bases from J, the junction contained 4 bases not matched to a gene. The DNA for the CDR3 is TGTGCCAGCAGTTTTTGGGGGGGAACCAAAAACATTCAGTACTTC. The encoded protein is CASSFWGGTKNIQYF.

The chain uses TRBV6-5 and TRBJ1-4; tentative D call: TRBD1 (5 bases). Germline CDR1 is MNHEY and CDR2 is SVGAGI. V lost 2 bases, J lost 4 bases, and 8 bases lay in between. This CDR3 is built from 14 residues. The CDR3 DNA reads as TGTGCCAGCAGTTACAAGGGGATTAATGAAAAACTGTTTTTT. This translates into CASSYKGINEKLFF.

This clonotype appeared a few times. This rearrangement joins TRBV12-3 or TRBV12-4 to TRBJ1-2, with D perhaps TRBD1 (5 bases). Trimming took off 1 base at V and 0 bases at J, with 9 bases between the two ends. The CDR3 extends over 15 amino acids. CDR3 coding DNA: TGTGCCAGCAGTTTAGGAACGACAGCTAACTATGGCTACACCTTC. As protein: CASSLGTTANYGYTF.

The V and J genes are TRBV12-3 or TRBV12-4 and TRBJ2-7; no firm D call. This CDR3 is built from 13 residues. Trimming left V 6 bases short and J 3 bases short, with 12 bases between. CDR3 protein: CASSLHPNYEQYF. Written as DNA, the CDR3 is TGTGCCAGCAGCCTTCACCCGAACTACGAGCAGTACTTC.

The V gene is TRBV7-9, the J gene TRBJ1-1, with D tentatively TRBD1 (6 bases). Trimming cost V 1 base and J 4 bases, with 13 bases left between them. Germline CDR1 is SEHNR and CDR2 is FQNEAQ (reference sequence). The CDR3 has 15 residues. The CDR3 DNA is TGTGCCAGCAGCTTAGAGTGGGGGGGCCCCACTGAAGCTTTCTTT. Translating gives CASSLEWGGPTEAFF.

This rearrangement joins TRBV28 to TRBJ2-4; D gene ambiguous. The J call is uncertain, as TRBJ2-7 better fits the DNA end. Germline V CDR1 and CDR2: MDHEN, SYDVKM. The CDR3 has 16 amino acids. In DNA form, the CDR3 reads TGTGCCAGCTCAGACCCGGGCCTACTAAATTCCTACGAGCAGTACTTC. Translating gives CASSDPGLLNSYEQYF.

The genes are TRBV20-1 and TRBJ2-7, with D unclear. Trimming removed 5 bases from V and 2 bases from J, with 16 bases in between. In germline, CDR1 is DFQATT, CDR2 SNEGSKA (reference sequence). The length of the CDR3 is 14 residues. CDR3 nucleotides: TGCAGTGCTGGTAGTGGAAGAGGTCCCTACGAGCAGTACTTC. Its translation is CSAGSGRGPYEQYF.

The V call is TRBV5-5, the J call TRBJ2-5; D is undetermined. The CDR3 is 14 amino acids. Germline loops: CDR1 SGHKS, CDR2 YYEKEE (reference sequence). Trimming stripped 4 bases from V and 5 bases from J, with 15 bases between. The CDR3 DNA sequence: TGTGCCAGCAGCGTGGTTCCTGCTTCCGAGACCCAGTACTTC. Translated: CASSVVPASETQYF. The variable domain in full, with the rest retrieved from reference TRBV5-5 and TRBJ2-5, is DAGVTQSPTHLIKTRGQQVTLRCSPISGHKSVSWYQQVLGQGPQFIFQYYEKEERGRGNFPDRFSARQFPNYSSELNVNALLLGDSALYLCASSVVPASETQYFGPGTRLLVL.

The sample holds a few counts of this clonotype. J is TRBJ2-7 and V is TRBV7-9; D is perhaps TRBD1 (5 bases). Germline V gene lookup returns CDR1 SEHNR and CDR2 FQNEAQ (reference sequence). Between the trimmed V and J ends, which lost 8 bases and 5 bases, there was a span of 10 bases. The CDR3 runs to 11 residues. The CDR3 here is CASGEGDEQYF. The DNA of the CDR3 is TGTGCCAGCGGCGAAGGGGACGAGCAGTACTTC.

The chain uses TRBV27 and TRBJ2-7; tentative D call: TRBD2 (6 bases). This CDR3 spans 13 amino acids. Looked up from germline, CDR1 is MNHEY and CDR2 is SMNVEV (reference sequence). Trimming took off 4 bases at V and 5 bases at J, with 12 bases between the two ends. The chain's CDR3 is CASSYSSADEQYF. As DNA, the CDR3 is TGTGCCAGCAGTTACTCTAGCGCTGACGAGCAGTACTTC.